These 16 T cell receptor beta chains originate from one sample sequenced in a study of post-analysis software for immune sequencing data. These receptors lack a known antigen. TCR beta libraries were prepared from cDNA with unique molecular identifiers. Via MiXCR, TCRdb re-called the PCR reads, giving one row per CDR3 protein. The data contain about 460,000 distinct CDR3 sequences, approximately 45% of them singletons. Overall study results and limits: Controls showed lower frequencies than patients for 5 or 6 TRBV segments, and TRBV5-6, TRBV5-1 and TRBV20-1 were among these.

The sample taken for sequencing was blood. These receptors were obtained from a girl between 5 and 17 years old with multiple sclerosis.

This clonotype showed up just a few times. DNA for the CDR3: TGTGCCAGCAGCCAACTTACAGGGGGCAATCAGCCCCAGCATTTT. Its translation is CASSQLTGGNQPQHF. The chain joins TRBV4-2 to TRBJ1-5, with 7 bases fitting TRBD1. The V and J ends lost 2 bases and 2 bases, in that order; junction bases with no gene match: 3. The germline V gene has CDR1 LGHNA and CDR2 YNFKEQ. The CDR3 totals 15 residues.

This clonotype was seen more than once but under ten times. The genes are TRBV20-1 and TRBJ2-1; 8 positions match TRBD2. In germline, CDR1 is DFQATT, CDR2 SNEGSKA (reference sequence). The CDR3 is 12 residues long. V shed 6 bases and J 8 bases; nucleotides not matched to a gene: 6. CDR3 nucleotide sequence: TGCAGTGCCGGGGAAGCGGGAGATGAGCAGTTCTTC. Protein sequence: CSAGEAGDEQFF.

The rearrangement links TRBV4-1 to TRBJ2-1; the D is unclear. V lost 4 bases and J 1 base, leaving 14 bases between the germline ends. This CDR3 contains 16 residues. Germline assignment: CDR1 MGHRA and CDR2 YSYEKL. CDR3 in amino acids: CASSPIWTLSYNEQFF. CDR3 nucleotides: TGCGCCAGCAGCCCAATATGGACCCTATCCTACAATGAGCAGTTCTTC.

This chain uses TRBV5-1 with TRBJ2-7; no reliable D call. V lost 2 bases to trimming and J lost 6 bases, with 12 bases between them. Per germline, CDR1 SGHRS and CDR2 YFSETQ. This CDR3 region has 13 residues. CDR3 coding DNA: TGCGCCAGCAGCTTCGGCCAGCCTGGCGAGCAGTACTTC. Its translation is CASSFGQPGEQYF.

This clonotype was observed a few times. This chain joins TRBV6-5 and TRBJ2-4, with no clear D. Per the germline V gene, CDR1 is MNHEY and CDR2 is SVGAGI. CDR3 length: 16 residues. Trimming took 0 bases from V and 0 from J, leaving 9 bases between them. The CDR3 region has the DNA TGTGCCAGCAGTTACTCGAGAACTCTAGCCAAAAACATTCAGTACTTC. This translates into CASSYSRTLAKNIQYF.

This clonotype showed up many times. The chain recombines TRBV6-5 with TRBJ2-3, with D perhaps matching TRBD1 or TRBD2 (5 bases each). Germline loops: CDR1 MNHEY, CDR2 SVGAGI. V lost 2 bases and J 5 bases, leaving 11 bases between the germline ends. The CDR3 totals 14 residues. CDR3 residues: CASSYSRGVDTQYF. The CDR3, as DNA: TGTGCCAGCAGTTACAGTCGAGGGGTAGATACGCAGTATTTT.

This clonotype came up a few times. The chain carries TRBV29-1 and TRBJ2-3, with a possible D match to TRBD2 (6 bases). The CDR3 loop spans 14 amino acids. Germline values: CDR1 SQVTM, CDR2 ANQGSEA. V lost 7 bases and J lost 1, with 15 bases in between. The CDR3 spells CSAGPGEGTDTQYF. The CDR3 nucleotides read TGCAGCGCCGGGCCGGGAGAAGGCACAGATACGCAGTATTTT.

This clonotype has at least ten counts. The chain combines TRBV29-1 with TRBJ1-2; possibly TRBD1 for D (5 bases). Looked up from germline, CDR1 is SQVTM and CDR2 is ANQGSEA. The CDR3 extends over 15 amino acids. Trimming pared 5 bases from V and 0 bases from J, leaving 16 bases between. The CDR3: CSVLDPGRANYGYTF. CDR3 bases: TGCAGCGTTCTAGACCCGGGACGAGCTAACTATGGCTACACCTTC. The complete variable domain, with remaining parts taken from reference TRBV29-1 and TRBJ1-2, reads SAVISQKPSRDICQRGTSLTIQCQVDSQVTMMFWYRQQPGQSLTLIATANQGSEATYESGFVIDKFPISRPNLTFSTLTVSNMSPEDSSIYLCSVLDPGRANYGYTFGSGTRLTVV.

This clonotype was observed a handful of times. The CDR3 bases are TGCAGCGTCCCAGGTGGATATGGCTACACCTTC. This gives the protein CSVPGGYGYTF. This chain links TRBV29-1 with TRBJ1-2; no firm D call. Per germline, CDR1 SQVTM and CDR2 ANQGSEA. The CDR3 has 11 amino acids. Trimming took off 6 bases at V and 5 bases at J, with 10 bases between the two ends.

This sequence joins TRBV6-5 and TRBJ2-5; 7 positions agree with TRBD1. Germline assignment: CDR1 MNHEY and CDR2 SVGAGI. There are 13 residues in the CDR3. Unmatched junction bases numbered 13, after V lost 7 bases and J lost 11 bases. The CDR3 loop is CASTRDSNNEQYF. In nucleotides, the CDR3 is TGTGCCAGCACTCGGGACAGTAACAATGAGCAGTACTTC.

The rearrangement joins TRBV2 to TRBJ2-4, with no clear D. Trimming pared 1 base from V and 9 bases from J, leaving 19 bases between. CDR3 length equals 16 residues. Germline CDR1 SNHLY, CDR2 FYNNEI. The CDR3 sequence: CASSEERELGGGIQYF. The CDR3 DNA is TGTGCCAGCAGTGAAGAGCGTGAGCTAGGTGGCGGCATTCAGTACTTC.

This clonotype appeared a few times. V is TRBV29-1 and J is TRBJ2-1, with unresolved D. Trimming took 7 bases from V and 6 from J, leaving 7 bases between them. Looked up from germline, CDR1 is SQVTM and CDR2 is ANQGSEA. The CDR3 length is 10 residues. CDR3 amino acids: CSGLSNEQFF. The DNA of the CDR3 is TGCAGCGGCCTGAGCAATGAGCAGTTCTTC.

CDR3: CAISWASDPTDTQYF. Here the CDR3 DNA reads TGTGCCATCAGTTGGGCTAGCGACCCCACAGATACGCAGTATTTT. The chain recombines TRBV10-3 with TRBJ2-3; tentative D call: TRBD2 (6 bases). Deletions cut 5 bases from V and 2 bases from J, with 14 bases between. Per the germline V gene, CDR1 is ENHRY and CDR2 is SYGVKD. This CDR3 comprises 15 residues.

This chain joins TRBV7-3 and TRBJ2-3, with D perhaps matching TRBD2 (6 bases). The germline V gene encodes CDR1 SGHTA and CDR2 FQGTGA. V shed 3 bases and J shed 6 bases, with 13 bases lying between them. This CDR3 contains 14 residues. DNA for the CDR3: TGTGCCAGCAGCTTGGGGTCCGGAGGGGATACGCAGTATTTT. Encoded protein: CASSLGSGGDTQYF.

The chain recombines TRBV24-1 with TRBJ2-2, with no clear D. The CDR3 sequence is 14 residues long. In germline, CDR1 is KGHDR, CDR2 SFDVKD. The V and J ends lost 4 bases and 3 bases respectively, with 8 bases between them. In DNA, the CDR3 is TGTGCCACCAGTGAACCCCTTGACACCGGGGAGCTGTTTTTT. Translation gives CATSEPLDTGELFF.

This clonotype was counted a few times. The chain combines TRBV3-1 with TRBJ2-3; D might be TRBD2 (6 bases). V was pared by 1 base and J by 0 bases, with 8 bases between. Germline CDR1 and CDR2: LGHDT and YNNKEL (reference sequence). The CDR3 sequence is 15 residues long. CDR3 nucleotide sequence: TGTGCCAGCAGCCAAGGAAGCGGGAGCACAGATACGCAGTATTTT. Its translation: CASSQGSGSTDTQYF.